Below, 25 T cell receptor beta chains from the same sample are listed, as sequenced in a study of shared clonotypes between healthy human individuals. The protocol was immunoSEQ multiplex PCR, while the TCRdb copy is restricted to in-frame clones and leaves out a portion. The sample shows fewer than 1.8 million clones, less than 99% of them seen only once. The specimen was naive CD4+ T cells sorted from blood. This sample's subset: CD45RA+ positively selected. The source is a man aged 30 to 39 in good health.

DNA of the CDR3: TGCGCCAGCAGCCGTGGTAGCGGAGGCTCCTACAATGAGCAGTTCTTC. This sequence encodes CASSRGSGGSYNEQFF. This chain joins TRBV4-3 and TRBJ2-1, with a possible D match to TRBD2 (6 bases). The CDR3 length is 16 residues. CDR1 is LGHNA, CDR2 YSLEER, per germline. V was clipped by 4 bases and J by 0 bases, with 13 bases between them.

V usage is TRBV5-1 and J usage is TRBJ2-3, with D possibly TRBD2 on 5 matching bases. The germline CDR1 and CDR2 sequences are SGHRS and YFSETQ. The CDR3 length is 16 residues. V was clipped by 0 bases and J by 3 bases, with 14 bases between them. CDR3 nucleotide sequence: TGCGCCAGCAGCTTGGCCCCTCTATCGGGAACAGATACGCAGTATTTT. Protein sequence: CASSLAPLSGTDTQYF.

This chain uses TRBV5-4 with TRBJ1-1; D is unclear. Germline CDR1 SGHNT, CDR2 YYREEE (reference sequence). Trimming pared 3 bases from V and 1 base from J, leaving 16 bases between. The CDR3 consists of 16 residues. The CDR3 region is CASSSRPGEGNTEAFF. CDR3 sequence (DNA): TGTGCCAGCAGCTCCCGACCGGGAGAGGGGAACACTGAAGCTTTCTTT.

Comments on this clone: Different DNA sequences within this sample yield the same CDR3. The chain joins TRBV19 to TRBJ2-2; 10 bases agree with TRBD1. The CDR3 covers 15 residues. J was trimmed by 5 bases and V by 1 base; bases with no gene match: 1. The germline V gene has CDR1 LNHDA and CDR2 SQIVND (reference sequence). The CDR3 protein is CASSIGTGGTGELFF. CDR3 nucleotide sequence: TGTGCCAGTAGTATAGGGACAGGGGGGACCGGGGAGCTGTTTTTT.

The CDR3 protein is CASSLRKGIMQYF. As DNA, the CDR3 is TGTGCCAGCAGTTTACGTAAGGGGATCATGCAGTACTTC. V is TRBV28 and J is TRBJ2-7, with D perhaps TRBD1 (5 bases). With 2 bases removed from V and 9 bases from J, the gap between germline ends came to 14 bases. The CDR3 contains 13 residues. The germline CDR1 and CDR2 sequences are MDHEN and SYDVKM.

This rearrangement joins TRBV5-5 to TRBJ2-7; 13 positions agree with TRBD2. Germline V gene sequence: CDR1 SGHKS, CDR2 YYEKEE (reference sequence). The V and J ends lost 4 bases and 3 bases, in that order; junction bases with no gene match: 7. The CDR3 loop spans 16 amino acids. The CDR3 nucleotides are TGTGCCAGCAGCCCGAGGACTAGCGGGAGTGTCTACGAGCAGTACTTC. It translates to CASSPRTSGSVYEQYF.

The genes are TRBV18 and TRBJ2-7; 12 positions agree with TRBD2. The junction had 4 bases not matched to a gene; V was cut back by 6 bases and J by 1 base. This CDR3 is 15 amino acids long. Germline assignment: CDR1 KGHSH and CDR2 LQKENI. In nucleotides, the CDR3 is TGTGCCAGCTCGAAGGGACTAGCGGGTTCCTACGAGCAGTACTTC. It is translated as CASSKGLAGSYEQYF.

The gene calls are TRBV2 and TRBJ2-1, with a weak D call TRBD2 (6 bases). V lost 6 bases, J lost 3 bases, and 12 bases lay in between. CDR3 length: 14 residues. Per germline, CDR1 SNHLY and CDR2 FYNNEI. The CDR3 nucleotides read TGTGCCAGCAGACGACCGGGACTCTACAATGAGCAGTTCTTC. It yields the protein CASRRPGLYNEQFF.

The chain links TRBV5-1 to TRBJ2-7; D is unclear. CDR3 length: 13 amino acids. Germline CDR1 SGHRS, CDR2 YFSETQ. Trimming took off 0 bases at V and 6 bases at J, with 10 bases between the two ends. The CDR3 loop is CASSLAWTAEQYF. In nucleotides, the CDR3 is TGCGCCAGCAGCTTGGCCTGGACCGCCGAGCAGTACTTC. Full variable domain (missing parts from reference TRBV5-1 and TRBJ2-7): KAGVTQTPRYLIKTRGQQVTLSCSPISGHRSVSWYQQTPGQGLQFLFEYFSETQRNKGNFPGRFSGRQFSNSRSEMNVSTLELGDSALYLCASSLAWTAEQYFGPGTRLTVT.

The chain employs TRBV28 and TRBJ2-7, with 9 positions matching TRBD1. This CDR3 comprises 12 residues. Germline CDR1 reads MDHEN; CDR2 reads SYDVKM. V lost 6 bases to trimming and J lost 7 bases; unmatched junction nucleotides: 4. CDR3: CASRQGAGEQYF. The DNA of the CDR3 is TGTGCCAGCAGACAGGGGGCAGGGGAGCAGTACTTC.

As for this clone: The sample holds other DNA sequences that translate to the same CDR3. This CDR3 reads CAWGQGGTEAFF. The CDR3 DNA reads as TGTGCCTGGGGACAGGGAGGGACTGAAGCTTTCTTT. The genes are TRBV30 and TRBJ1-1; 8 positions match TRBD1. Trimming at V came to 5 bases and at J to 5 bases, leaving 4 bases not matched to a gene. Germline V gene sequence: CDR1 GTSNPN, CDR2 SVGIG (reference sequence). This CDR3 is 12 amino acids long.

The CDR3 reads CANTSGTSSAQFF. DNA of the CDR3: TGTGCCAACACCTCCGGGACTAGCTCGGCACAGTTCTTC. The chain employs TRBV27 and TRBJ2-1; 9 bases match TRBD2. The CDR3 runs 13 residues. The J segment lost 13 bases and the V segment lost 10 bases, leaving 14 bases of the junction unmatched. CDR1 MNHEY and CDR2 SMNVEV come from the germline V gene (reference sequence).

V is TRBV11-2 and J is TRBJ2-2, with D unclear. V lost 2 bases and J 1 base, leaving 5 bases between the germline ends. The CDR3 runs 14 residues. From germline, CDR1 is SGHAT and CDR2 FQNNGV. CDR3 sequence reads: CASSLRQNTGELFF. The CDR3 bases are TGTGCCAGCAGCTTACGCCAGAACACCGGGGAGCTGTTTTTT.

V and J are TRBV9 and TRBJ2-3; D perhaps matches TRBD2 (5 bases). The CDR3 sequence is 16 residues long. The V gene lost 2 bases and the J gene lost 2 bases, with 15 bases spanning the gap. From germline, CDR1 is SGDLS and CDR2 YYNGEE. The CDR3 spells CASSVREMTPTDTQYF. The CDR3 DNA reads TGTGCCAGCAGCGTGAGGGAAATGACTCCCACAGATACGCAGTATTTT.

The J gene is TRBJ1-4, the V gene TRBV19; possible D gene TRBD1, 5 bases. Germline CDR1 LNHDA, CDR2 SQIVND (reference sequence). V lost 7 bases and J lost 5, with 14 bases in between. The CDR3 is 14 residues long. The CDR3 sequence: CASTPGRWNEKLFF. CDR3 in DNA: TGTGCCAGTACCCCGGGACGATGGAATGAAAAACTGTTTTTT. Based on the CDR3 plus reference TRBV19 and TRBJ1-4, the full variable domain is DGGITQSPKYLFRKEGQNVTLSCEQNLNHDAMYWYRQDPGQGLRLIYYSQIVNDFQKGDIAEGYSVSREKKESFPLTVTSAQKNPTAFYLCASTPGRWNEKLFFGSGTQLSVL.

The gene calls are TRBV11-2 and TRBJ2-1; tentatively, D is TRBD2 (6 bases). The CDR3 consists of 14 residues. V dropped 4 bases and J dropped 4 bases, with 11 bases sitting between them. Germline V CDR1 and CDR2: SGHAT, FQNNGV. DNA for the CDR3: TGTGCCAGCAGCTCGGAGGGCCGTTACAATGAGCAGTTCTTC. Its protein is CASSSEGRYNEQFF.

Turning to this clone: The sample has other DNA sequences that encode this CDR3 too. The chain has TRBV25-1 and TRBJ2-2, with D unresolved. This CDR3 has 11 amino acids. The V end was cut by 6 bases, the J end by 2 bases, with 1 base between. The V gene's germline CDR1 is MGHDK and CDR2 SYGVNS. Here the CDR3 reads CASRNTGELFF. CDR3 in DNA: TGTGCCAGCAGAAACACCGGGGAGCTGTTTTTT.

This clone was seen just once. The gene calls are TRBV6-1 and TRBJ1-2, with D tentatively TRBD1 (5 bases). The CDR3 length is 14 residues. Germline CDR1 MNHNS, CDR2 SASEGT. The V and J ends lost 4 bases and 5 bases respectively, with 14 bases between them. The CDR3 coding sequence is TGTGCCAGCAGTGCCCCGGGACTCGGTTATGGCTACACCTTC. Translated: CASSAPGLGYGYTF.

This clone was detected once. The chain uses TRBV9 and TRBJ2-7, with 14 bases matching TRBD2. This CDR3 region has 16 residues. After removal of 1 base from V and 7 bases from J, the junction contained 7 bases not matched to a gene. CDR1 and CDR2 from the germline V gene are SGDLS and YYNGEE. The CDR3 region is CASSVTSGLAGEEQYF. CDR3 coding DNA: TGTGCCAGCAGCGTAACCTCGGGACTAGCGGGAGAAGAGCAGTACTTC.

The chain joins TRBV29-1 to TRBJ1-2; D might be TRBD1 (6 bases). The CDR3 sequence is 14 residues long. The V end lost 6 bases, the J end lost 0 bases, and 14 bases lay between the germline ends. Per germline, CDR1 SQVTM and CDR2 ANQGSEA. The CDR3 sequence is CSVPTGRANYGYTF. The DNA for the CDR3 is TGCAGCGTACCCACAGGGAGAGCTAACTATGGCTACACCTTC.

V gene TRBV25-1 combines with J gene TRBJ2-2; the D call may be TRBD1 or TRBD2 (5 bases each). Trimming stripped 7 bases from V and 7 bases from J, with 13 bases between. The CDR3 consists of 13 residues. Germline-derived CDR1 and CDR2 are MGHDK and SYGVNS. The CDR3 DNA reads TGTGCCAGCACCAGGGACGGCTACGGGGAGCTGTTTTTT. It encodes CASTRDGYGELFF.

This clone was seen once. The sample contains more than one DNA sequence encoding this CDR3. This chain uses TRBV7-2 with TRBJ2-5, with no clear D. The CDR3 loop spans 12 amino acids. The germline V gene has CDR1 SGHTA and CDR2 FQGNSA. V was trimmed by 1 base and J by 5 bases, leaving 5 bases between them. For the CDR3, the DNA is TGTGCCAGCAGCTTAGGCGAGGAGACCCAGTACTTC. The encoded protein is CASSLGEETQYF.

The V and J genes are TRBV5-1 and TRBJ2-3; tentative D call: TRBD2 (6 bases). This CDR3 is built from 15 residues. V was clipped by 4 bases and J by 4 bases, with 16 bases between them. CDR1 and CDR2 from the germline V gene are SGHRS and YFSETQ. The CDR3, as DNA: TGCGCCAGCAGCGGATACCCCGGGAGTGCAGATACGCAGTATTTT. Translating it yields CASSGYPGSADTQYF.

The chain uses TRBV2 and TRBJ2-1; TRBD2 matches at 9 bases. V trimming: 3 bases; J trimming: 8 bases; junction bases outside the gene matches: 5. The CDR3 spans 14 residues. The germline V gene has CDR1 SNHLY and CDR2 FYNNEI. The DNA for the CDR3 is TGTGCCAGCAGTGAGGCTAGCGGGGTCTATGAGCAGTTCTTC. It yields the protein CASSEASGVYEQFF. The whole variable domain, remainder taken from reference TRBV2 and TRBJ2-1, is EPEVTQTPSHQVTQMGQEVILRCVPISNHLYFYWYRQILGQKVEFLVSFYNNEISEKSEIFDDQFSVERPDGSNFTLKIRSTKLEDSAMYFCASSEASGVYEQFFGPGTRLTVL.

The chain combines TRBV7-8 with TRBJ1-2; D might be TRBD1 (5 bases). Germline V gene data show CDR1 as SGHVS and CDR2 as FQNEAQ. Deletions cut 1 base from V and 6 bases from J, with 21 bases between. The CDR3 totals 17 residues. The CDR3 spells CASSLDPRPGTEDGYTF. DNA of the CDR3: TGTGCCAGCAGCTTAGACCCCCGCCCCGGGACGGAGGATGGCTACACCTTC.